One sample yielded the 8 T cell receptor beta chains listed below, sequenced in a study of cytomegalovirus exposure and HLA in healthy donors. The PCR made use of 60 Vbeta and 13 Jbeta primers. TCRdb's table, derived via immunoSEQ multiplex PCR, lists solely in-frame clones and lacks some. The sample consists of fewer than 90,000 clones, 75% to 80% of them appearing once. The sequenced material came from PBMCs. These receptors all come from a man younger than 45 in good health and CMV-seronegative.

The rearrangement joins TRBV7-2 to TRBJ2-3; 7 bases fit TRBD2. This CDR3 is 17 amino acids long. Germline-derived CDR1 and CDR2 are SGHTA and FQGNSA. J gave up 14 bases and V 0 bases, and 20 bases lay outside the gene matches. This CDR3 is CASSLAPSAGVKEVRYF. CDR3 nucleotides: TGTGCCAGCAGCTTAGCCCCATCGGCGGGAGTAAAGGAGGTGCGGTATTTT. Drawing the rest from reference TRBV7-2 and TRBJ2-3, the complete variable domain is GAGVSQSPSNKVTEKGKDVELRCDPISGHTALYWYRQSLGQGLEFLIYFQGNSAPDKSGLPSDRFSAERTGGSVSTLTIQRTQQEDSAVYLCASSLAPSAGVKEVRYFGPGTRLTVL.

This clone was observed a single time. This rearrangement joins TRBV5-4 to TRBJ2-3; 11 nucleotides align to TRBD2. V lost 3 bases to trimming and J lost 5 bases; unmatched junction nucleotides: 5. Germline V lookup: CDR1 SGHNT, CDR2 YYREEE (reference sequence). The CDR3 is 15 amino acids. DNA for the CDR3: TGTGCCAGCAGCTCGCGACTAGCGGGGATAGATACGCAGTATTTT. Protein: CASSSRLAGIDTQYF. The variable domain in full, completed from reference TRBV5-4 and TRBJ2-3, reads ETGVTQSPTHLIKTRGQQVTLRCSSQSGHNTVSWYQQALGQGPQFIFQYYREEENGRGNFPPRFSGLQFPNYSSELNVNALELDDSALYLCASSSRLAGIDTQYFGPGTRLTVL.

Worth noting for this clone: An end of the junction differs from the germline gene, which may be a read error. V and J are TRBV7-7 and TRBJ2-3, with a weak D call TRBD1 (6 bases). Looked up from germline, CDR1 is SSHAT and CDR2 is FNYEAQ (reference sequence). The CDR3 has 16 residues. The CDR3 loop is CASSPLFVRGADTQYF. In DNA form, the CDR3 reads TGTGCTAGCAGCCCCCTCTTTGTCAGGGGAGCAGATACGCAGTATTTT.

The V call is TRBV28, the J call TRBJ2-5, with 9 nucleotides matching TRBD2. The CDR3 spans 16 residues. Trimming took 6 bases from V and 4 from J; bases not matched to a gene: 12. CDR1 MDHEN and CDR2 SYDVKM come from the germline V gene. The CDR3 nucleotides read TGTGCCAGCAGACTTAGTAGCGGGAGAAAGGGAGAGACCCAGTACTTC. Translated: CASRLSSGRKGETQYF.

Only a few counts were recorded for this clone. The chain joins TRBV5-1 to TRBJ2-3; 9 nucleotides line up with TRBD2. The CDR3 spans 14 residues. V dropped 4 bases and J dropped 5; count of bases not matched to a gene: 5. CDR1 is SGHRS, CDR2 YFSETQ, per germline. The CDR3 DNA reads TGCGCCAGCAGCCCGGGCGGGGGGGGAGATACGCAGTATTTT. Amino acid sequence: CASSPGGGGDTQYF.

This rearrangement joins TRBV18 to TRBJ1-2; 9 bases align to TRBD1. The V and J ends lost 2 bases and 8 bases, in that order; junction bases with no gene match: 3. Germline lookup yields CDR1 KGHSH and CDR2 LQKENI. The CDR3 spans 13 residues. This CDR3 reads CASSPWTGEGYTF. CDR3 coding DNA: TGTGCCAGCTCACCATGGACAGGGGAAGGCTACACCTTC.

This chain connects TRBV18 to TRBJ2-5, with 9 bases identical to TRBD1. CDR1 and CDR2 from the germline V gene are KGHSH and LQKENI. The ends lost 6 bases at V and 4 bases at J; junction bases unmatched: 6. This CDR3 contains 14 residues. The CDR3 DNA reads as TGTGCCAGCTCGCTCGGGACAGGGCGAGAGACCCAGTACTTC. Its protein is CASSLGTGRETQYF.

The chain recombines TRBV11-2 with TRBJ2-2; possibly TRBD1 for D (6 bases). With 5 bases removed from V and 6 bases from J, the gap between germline ends came to 13 bases. The CDR3 extends over 14 amino acids. CDR1 SGHAT and CDR2 FQNNGV come from the germline V gene. The CDR3 loop is CASSPLHRAGELFF. The CDR3 bases are TGTGCCAGCAGCCCCTTACACAGGGCCGGGGAGCTGTTTTTT.